A single sample gave rise to the 7 T cell receptor beta chains below, sequenced in a study of regulatory T cells in long-lasting Graves disease. Time point defined: newly diagnosed GD, antithyroid drugs for less than 3 months. PBMC RNA served as the TCR library source. Both iRepertoire HTBI primers and Arm-PCR of CDR3 regions were used to build the TCR beta libraries. TCRdb re-derived calls from the multiplex PCR reads in MiXCR, one entry per CDR3 protein. The table includes about 500,000 distinct CDR3 sequences, about 12% detected once. These same data were also listed under a study on T cells in Graves' hyperthyroidism and ophthalmopathy.

Here the sequenced sample was peripheral blood mononuclear cells (PBMCs), taken at new diagnosis, from a patient treated with antithyroid drugs. The receptor set was obtained from a woman in her twenties or thirties with Graves disease.

The sample holds many counts of this clonotype. This chain connects TRBV3-1 to TRBJ1-5; 8 bases line up with TRBD1. CDR1 LGHDT and CDR2 YNNKEL come from the germline V gene (reference sequence). J gave up 5 bases and V 1 base, and 4 bases lay outside the gene matches. The CDR3 has 15 residues. CDR3 amino acids: CASSQGQGAHQPQHF. CDR3 nucleotides: TGTGCCAGCAGCCAAGGTCAGGGGGCCCATCAGCCCCAGCATTTT.

This clonotype occurred many times. J is TRBJ2-7 and V is TRBV28; D unclear. Germline V gives CDR1 MDHEN, CDR2 SYDVKM. The CDR3 runs to 15 residues. With 5 bases removed from V and 3 bases from J, the gap between germline ends came to 17 bases. The CDR3 sequence is CASSPPGLPNYEQYF. The CDR3 bases are TGTGCCAGCAGTCCGCCGGGCTTACCCAACTACGAGCAGTACTTC.

This clonotype was seen at least ten times. This chain links TRBV7-2 with TRBJ2-3, with 10 bases aligning to TRBD2. The length of the CDR3 is 17 residues. Germline loops: CDR1 SGHTA, CDR2 FQGNSA. Unmatched junction bases numbered 11, after V lost 5 bases and J lost 3 bases. The CDR3 coding sequence is TGTGCCAGCAGCCCATGGCTAGCGGGAGAGGTAACAGATACGCAGTATTTT. As protein: CASSPWLAGEVTDTQYF.

This clonotype was seen repeatedly, ten times or more. The chain employs TRBV7-2 and TRBJ1-1; D unresolved. V dropped 1 base and J dropped 2 bases, with 14 bases sitting between them. This CDR3 has 16 amino acids. Germline lookup yields CDR1 SGHTA and CDR2 FQGNSA. The CDR3 region has the DNA TGTGCCAGCAGCTTAGTAAGTGTGGGCAGAAACACTGAAGCTTTCTTT. Translation gives CASSLVSVGRNTEAFF.

The sample holds many counts of this clonotype. The J gene is TRBJ1-2, the V gene TRBV19; D is ambiguous. Trimming removed 3 bases at V and 8 bases at J, with 10 bases between. This CDR3 region has 12 residues. Looked up from germline, CDR1 is LNHDA and CDR2 is SQIVND (reference sequence). The CDR3 protein is CASSMQIGGYTF. CDR3 DNA sequence: TGTGCCAGTAGTATGCAGATTGGCGGCTACACCTTC.

This clonotype was recorded at least ten times. The chain recombines TRBV2 with TRBJ2-2; 12 nucleotides agree with TRBD2. There are 23 residues in the CDR3. Germline V lookup: CDR1 SNHLY, CDR2 FYNNEI. V was pared by 9 bases and J by 2 bases, with 28 bases of the junction left unmatched. The CDR3, as DNA: TGTGCCAGTAACTGGTACCCCGTAGACTCCGGGTCTAGCGGGAGGGCCAACACCGGGGAGCTGTTTTTT. It translates to CASNWYPVDSGSSGRANTGELFF.

The chain employs TRBV7-9 and TRBJ2-7; D call uncertain. V lost 3 bases, J lost 3 bases, and 9 bases lay in between. The CDR3 has 13 amino acids. Germline V gene data show CDR1 as SEHNR and CDR2 as FQNEAQ (reference sequence). The CDR3 loop is CASSFDLDYEQYF. The CDR3, as DNA: TGTGCCAGCAGCTTCGATCTAGACTACGAGCAGTACTTC. The variable domain in full, completed from reference TRBV7-9 and TRBJ2-7, reads DTGVSQNPRHKITKRGQNVTFRCDPISEHNRLYWYRQTLGQGPEFLTYFQNEAQLEKSRLLSDRFSAERPKGSFSTLEIQRTEQGDSAMYLCASSFDLDYEQYFGPGTRLTVT.